This T cell receptor beta chain was found in a study of cytomegalovirus exposure and HLA in healthy donors. Study-wide background: A prior study identified roughly 110 million unique TCR beta sequences from about 200 million T cells. For the roughly 390 genotyped donors, 65% to 90% fell within the Caucasian-associated ancestry cluster.

Of note for this clone: Its antigen is unidentified.

Healthy bone marrow donors supplied every sample. PCR employed 60 Vbeta and 13 Jbeta primers. Sequenced by immunoSEQ multiplex PCR; TCRdb stores in-frame clones only, minus some. The sample holds 85,000 to 100,000 clones; 65% to 80% are singletons and the top ten take about 6.6%. Germline V gene lookup returns CDR1 MNHEY and CDR2 SMNVEV (reference sequence). CDR3 size: 16 residues. Trimming removed 5 bases at V and 2 bases at J, with 16 bases between. Broader study findings: The records held CMV serostatus as the only immune exposure information.

Input material: PBMCs. The source of this sequence is a man aged 35 to 55 in good health and CMV-seropositive. The gene calls are TRBV27 and TRBJ2-1, with D hard to call. In DNA form, the CDR3 reads TGTGCCAGCAGTCCTGGGCGCGAATTGACCTACAATGAGCAGTTCTTC. Amino acids: CASSPGRELTYNEQFF.